This entry is about one T cell receptor (beta chain). The target antigen is unknown. Through a sample-barcoded 5' primer and a J-beta primer mix, a second PCR was run for roughly 7 to 11 cycles. In TCRdb, the 5' RACE reads were re-called with MiXCR into one record per CDR3 protein. Counted here are about 1.8 million distinct CDR3 sequences, around 48% occurring once; the ten biggest clones make up less than 2.5%. The data are from a study of blood T cells in healthy people across ages. Study at large: Capture by template switching was about one barcoded beta molecule per two T cells. General study findings and limits: Compared with aged donors, long-lived donors showed fewer expanded clones, suggesting selection.

Extractions gave at least 5.5 micrograms of total RNA per sample. J lost 1 base, V lost 4 bases, and 5 bases had no gene match. The CDR3 contains 15 residues. Germline assignment: CDR1 SGHTA and CDR2 FQGNSA. The rearrangement uses TRBV7-2 and TRBJ2-5; 8 bases line up with TRBD1. Sequencing was done on a sample of blood. This receptor was identified in a woman aged 40 to 49 in good health. The CDR3 DNA sequence: TGTGCCAGCAGCTCGGGGACAGGCAGCCAAGAGACCCAGTACTTC. Its protein is CASSSGTGSQETQYF.